This TCR beta chain derives from a study of blood T cell repertoires in COVID-19. As for the study in general: Sites in the United States, Italy and Spain provided acute and convalescent COVID-19 samples. PBMCs, B-cell-depleted T cells, or T cells provided the cDNA or gDNA that made up the material.

The CDR3 is made up of 15 amino acids. V was shortened by 3 bases and J by 7 bases, with 16 bases between the two germline ends. Germline V gives CDR1 DFQATT, CDR2 SNEGSKA (reference sequence). In the original analysis: Estimated nucleated cell counts came from reference gene primer amplification. Sequencing used immunoSEQ multiplex PCR; TCRdb keeps in-frame clones, though not all of them. The V and J calls and clone size are taken from that table; D and trimming were inferred from the DNA. The sample carries over 200,000 clones, more than 65% recorded once. The sample was peripheral blood. This chain links TRBV20-1 with TRBJ1-6; D gene uncertain. The receptor comes from a woman of 80 years or more with acute or convalescent COVID-19. Written as DNA, the CDR3 is TGCAGTGCTAGTAGCGGGCCTTATAACAATTCACCCCTCCACTTT. It yields the protein CSASSGPYNNSPLHF.